This T cell receptor (beta chain) was captured by sequencing in a study of T cells in Graves' hyperthyroidism and ophthalmopathy. General study points: With a median lead of around 5.9 months before onset, the model predicted ophthalmopathy. Within blood appeared most thyroid clonotypes that had expanded above 0.001.

Uncontrolled infection, other autoimmune disease, pregnancy or lactation excluded patients. It was approximately 9.4 ml of fresh peripheral blood that supplied the PBMCs. It was RNA transcripts that yielded the amplified TCR beta CDR3 regions. A set of HTBI primers served as the primers for a first-round RT-PCR of the TCR CDR3. TCRdb called the multiplex PCR reads again in MiXCR, with one record for every CDR3 protein. Of more than 300,000 distinct CDR3 sequences listed, 18% were seen once; the top ten hold 35% to 45%. The table lists this clonotype with a count of one. Its antigen is unknown. This CDR3 is built from 16 residues. Germline lookup yields CDR1 SGHTS and CDR2 YDEGEE. Trimming pared 4 bases from V and 6 bases from J, leaving 20 bases between.

This TCR came from a man in his late teens or twenties with Graves' ophthalmopathy. J is TRBJ1-5 and V is TRBV5-8; D remains ambiguous. The sequencing input was blood. CDR3 bases: TGTGCCAGCAGCCTTGCAAATTCGATGGGTTCTCAGCCCCAGCATTTT. Its protein product is CASSLANSMGSQPQHF.